The rows below give T cell receptor beta chains drawn from one sample of a study of blood T cell repertoires in COVID-19. The repertoire was sequenced with immunoSEQ multiplex PCR; TCRdb's copy has only in-frame clones and lacks some. The sample records about 230,000 clones, 85% to 90% being singletons. Sequenced: peripheral blood. The receptors were gathered from a man in his fifties with COVID-19, enrolled during active disease. The CDR3 runs from the conserved cysteine through the conserved F or W. The D gene is left open where the match is weak.

V: TRBV27; J: TRBJ2-5; D: TRBD2; DNA: TGTGCCAGCAGCCCCTCGGGACTAGCGGACCAAGAGACCCAGTACTTC; CDR3: CASSPSGLADQETQYF
V: TRBV4-2; J: TRBJ2-5; D: NA; DNA: TGTGCCAGCAGCCAAGATAGGGGGGGCCAAGAGACCCAGTACTTC; CDR3: CASSQDRGGQETQYF
V: TRBV4-1; J: TRBJ2-7; D: NA; DNA: TGCGCCAGCAGCCAAGATCGTCAGGGCTTCTACGAGCAGTACTTC; CDR3: CASSQDRQGFYEQYF
V: TRBV12-5; J: TRBJ1-5; D: NA; DNA: TGTGCTAGTGGCCCACTTAACAGGGTCAATCAGCCCCAGCATTTT; CDR3: CASGPLNRVNQPQHF
V: TRBV13; J: TRBJ1-4; D: NA; DNA: TGTGCCAGCAGCTTAGCGAGACCGCGGGAAAAACTGTTTTTT; CDR3: CASSLARPREKLFF
V: TRBV7-8; J: TRBJ2-1; D: NA; DNA: TGTGCCGGCGGGACAGAAAACTACAATGAGCAGTTCTTC; CDR3: CAGGTENYNEQFF
V: TRBV18; J: TRBJ2-3; D: TRBD1; DNA: TGTGCCAGCTCACCCCTGGGACAGGGATACACAGATACGCAGTATTTT; CDR3: CASSPLGQGYTDTQYF
V: TRBV20-1; J: TRBJ1-3; D: NA; DNA: TGCAGTGCCCACATAGGAAACACCATATATTTT; CDR3: CSAHIGNTIYF
V: TRBV2; J: TRBJ2-7; D: TRBD2; DNA: TGTGCCAGCAGACCCCCCGGGCGGGGGAACTACGAGCAGTACTTC; CDR3: CASRPPGRGNYEQYF
V: TRBV6-2/TRBV6-3; J: TRBJ2-1; D: TRBD2; DNA: TGTGCCAGCAGTTGGACTAGCGGGGGGTTAGGGTACAATGAGCAGTTCTTC; CDR3: CASSWTSGGLGYNEQFF